The TCR beta chain under discussion was sequenced for a study of tumor and adjacent non-tumor tissue in lung cancer. Study details: On average, productive TCRbeta reads reached about 4.17 million per sample. Overall study results and limits: Significantly higher TCR diversity was found in tumor than normal lung. Patients with more diverse tumor TCRs had worse survival.

This sample's RNA came from whole unsorted tissue. In the case of this clonotype: Its specificity is not known. A single base separates this from a much larger clone, so it may be a read error.

The CDR3 covers 12 residues. Germline V gene sequence: CDR1 ENHRY, CDR2 SYGVKD. The V end lost 9 bases, the J end lost 2 bases, and 11 bases lay between the germline ends. The library came from three nested PCR rounds adapted from ARM-PCR protocols. TCRdb processed the multiplex PCR reads anew with MiXCR; each CDR3 protein has one entry. The table records approximately 75,000 distinct CDR3 sequences, around 77% of them present only once. This clonotype was sampled from a woman in her forties or fifties with non-small cell lung cancer. The chain is built from TRBV10-3 and TRBJ2-7, with D perhaps TRBD2 (6 bases). Input material: lung tumor tissue. CDR3 protein: CAMGLSPYEQYF. DNA of the CDR3: TGTGCCATGGGACTGAGCCCCTACGAGCAGTACTTC.